The 25 T cell receptor beta chains presented below share a single source sample, sequenced in a study of blood T cell repertoires in COVID-19. Sequencing was performed with immunoSEQ multiplex PCR; in TCRdb, only in-frame clones are kept and a portion is missing. Of roughly 150,000 clones detected, around nine tenths appear once; the ten largest clones hold 10%. Specimen: peripheral blood. The receptors stem from a woman aged 70 to 79 with COVID-19, enrolled during active disease.

The V gene is TRBV19, the J gene TRBJ2-1; a weak D match, TRBD2 (6 bases). CDR3 length: 13 amino acids. Germline CDR1 and CDR2: LNHDA and SQIVND (reference sequence). V was clipped by 7 bases and J by 5 bases, with 12 bases between them. CDR3 in amino acids: CASNAGLNNEQFF. CDR3 nucleotide sequence: TGTGCCAGTAACGCGGGGCTAAACAATGAGCAGTTCTTC.

The gene calls are TRBV6-5 and TRBJ1-5; D may be TRBD1 (5 bases). Looked up from germline, CDR1 is MNHEY and CDR2 is SVGAGI. The V end lost 8 bases, the J end lost 6 bases, and 14 bases lay between the germline ends. There are 13 residues in the CDR3. In nucleotides, the CDR3 is TGTGCCAGCCTGGGGGGGGATGTTCAGCCCCAGCATTTT. Protein: CASLGGDVQPQHF.

V and J are TRBV19 and TRBJ1-5; 11 bases are a match to TRBD1. Germline CDR1 LNHDA, CDR2 SQIVND (reference sequence). CDR3 length: 16 amino acids. V was pared by 4 bases and J by 11 bases, with 13 bases of the junction left unmatched. The CDR3 DNA sequence: TGTGCCAGTAGTACTCGGGACAGGGGGTTTGATCTGTCCCAGCATTTT. Its translation is CASSTRDRGFDLSQHF.

In DNA form, the CDR3 reads TGTGCCAGCAGGACAGGGGGACCAGGTAGCAATCAGCCCCAGCATTTT. Translated: CASRTGGPGSNQPQHF. The rearrangement joins TRBV28 to TRBJ1-5, with 9 bases that match TRBD1. The CDR3 contains 16 residues. Trimming cost V 6 bases and J 0 bases; bases outside gene matches: 6. Germline V lookup: CDR1 MDHEN, CDR2 SYDVKM. Variable domain in full (rest from reference TRBV28 and TRBJ1-5): DVKVTQSSRYLVKRTGEKVFLECVQDMDHENMFWYRQDPGLGLRLIYFSYDVKMKEKGDIPEGYSVSREKKERFSLILESASTNQTSMYLCASRTGGPGSNQPQHFGDGTRLSIL.

The chain couples TRBV3-1 (or the pseudogene TRBV3-2) to TRBJ1-2, with 7 bases matching TRBD1. Germline loops: CDR1 LGHDT, CDR2 YNNKEL (reference sequence). The CDR3 has 14 amino acids. J was trimmed by 4 bases and V by 1 base; bases with no gene match: 3. The CDR3 DNA follows: TGTGCCAGCAGCCAAGGGGACAGCCGCTATGGCTACACCTTC. This encodes CASSQGDSRYGYTF.

The genes are TRBV27 and TRBJ2-1; the match to TRBD2 covers 13 bases. The germline CDR1 and CDR2 sequences are MNHEY and SMNVEV (reference sequence). The V segment lost 8 bases and the J segment 4 bases; nucleotides outside the gene matches: 2. The CDR3 spans 14 residues. For the CDR3, the DNA is TGTGCCAGCCGACTAGCGGGGGGTTACAATGAGCAGTTCTTC. Translation gives CASRLAGGYNEQFF.

This sequence joins TRBV5-3 and TRBJ1-5, with a possible D match to TRBD1 (5 bases). TRBV5-3 counts as an open reading frame of uncertain function. Trimming shortened V by 9 bases and J by 2 bases, and 12 bases separated the two germline ends. This CDR3 has 13 residues. CDR3 protein: CAKLGRGNQPQHF. In nucleotides, the CDR3 is TGTGCCAAGTTGGGCAGGGGCAATCAGCCCCAGCATTTT.

Remarks on this clone: This same CDR3 is encoded by further DNA sequences in the sample. CDR3: CASSLEAGGTDTQYF. Written as DNA, the CDR3 is TGCGCCAGCAGCTTGGAAGCGGGTGGCACAGATACGCAGTATTTT. The chain carries TRBV5-1 and TRBJ2-3, with a weak D call TRBD2 (6 bases). There are 15 residues in the CDR3. CDR1 is SGHRS, CDR2 YFSETQ, per germline. The germline V and J ends were trimmed by 0 bases and 1 base, with 9 bases remaining between them.

This sequence joins TRBV7-6 and TRBJ2-3, with 12 positions matching TRBD2. Trimming took 1 base from V and 3 from J; bases not matched to a gene: 8. CDR3 size: 18 residues. The V gene's germline CDR1 is SGHVS and CDR2 FNYEAQ. The CDR3 bases are TGTGCCAGCAGCTTAGTGGCTAGCGGGGGGGCTAGGACAGATACGCAGTATTTT. It yields the protein CASSLVASGGARTDTQYF.

V is TRBV3-1 (or the pseudogene TRBV3-2) and J is TRBJ1-3; D possibly corresponds to TRBD1 (5 bases). V lost 3 bases and J lost 0, with 9 bases in between. CDR1 is LGHDT and CDR2 is YNNKEL in the germline V gene (reference sequence). CDR3 length: 15 amino acids. CDR3 residues: CASSQRQFSGNTIYF. For the CDR3, the DNA is TGTGCCAGCAGCCAGAGACAGTTCTCTGGAAACACCATATATTTT.

The chain is built from TRBV7-9 and TRBJ2-3; 9 nucleotides line up with TRBD2. CDR1 and CDR2 from the germline V gene are SEHNR and FQNEAQ (reference sequence). The CDR3 is 16 residues long. The V segment lost 6 bases and the J segment 2 bases; nucleotides outside the gene matches: 9. CDR3 DNA sequence: TGTGCCAGCAGATTTAGCACTAGCGGGCCCACAGATACGCAGTATTTT. Translated: CASRFSTSGPTDTQYF.

Turning to this clone: One end of the junction fails to match germline, which may point to a read error. Within the sample, other DNA sequences also encode this same CDR3. This rearrangement joins TRBV18 to TRBJ1-1; D not certain. The CDR3 has 13 residues. The germline CDR1 and CDR2 sequences are KGHSH and LQKENI. The DNA of the CDR3 is TGTGCCAGCTCCGAGTCACACGGGTCGTTGGCTTTTTTT. Translation gives CASSESHGSLAFF. Full variable domain (missing parts from reference TRBV18 and TRBJ1-1): NAGVMQNPRHLVRRRGQEARLRCSPMKGHSHVYWYRQLPEEGLKFMVYLQKENIIDESGMPKERFSAEFPKEGPSILRIQQVVRGDSAAYFCASSESHGSLAFFGQGTRLTVV.

This clone was recorded only once. CDR3 amino acids: CSASTLRTGLYEQFF. In DNA, the CDR3 is TGCAGTGCTAGTACCCTTCGGACAGGGTTATATGAGCAGTTCTTC. V and J are TRBV20-1 and TRBJ2-1; 8 bases agree with TRBD1. The CDR3 loop spans 15 amino acids. V lost 3 bases, J lost 8 bases, and 12 bases stayed unmatched. Germline CDR1 DFQATT, CDR2 SNEGSKA (reference sequence).

The genes are TRBV15 and TRBJ2-4; 9 bases are a match to TRBD2. The CDR3 spans 16 residues. V was pared by 0 bases and J by 5 bases, with 5 bases of the junction left unmatched. Germline CDR1 and CDR2: LNHNV and YYDKDF (reference sequence). CDR3 nucleotide sequence: TGTGCCACCAGCAGAGATCGGGGACTAGCAGAAAACATTCAGTACTTC. It translates to CATSRDRGLAENIQYF.

The chain has TRBV7-2 and TRBJ1-4, with D tentatively TRBD1 (5 bases). Germline loops: CDR1 SGHTA, CDR2 FQGNSA. This CDR3 has 15 amino acids. V gave up 1 base and J gave up 4 bases, with 10 bases separating them. The CDR3 DNA sequence: TGTGCCAGCAGCTTAGTGGGGGGAAATAATGAAAAACTGTTTTTT. Residues: CASSLVGGNNEKLFF.

This sequence joins TRBV7-9 and TRBJ1-1, with 8 bases identical to TRBD1. Germline CDR1 is SEHNR and CDR2 is FQNEAQ (reference sequence). The CDR3 has 15 residues. Trimming took 4 bases from V and 3 from J; bases not matched to a gene: 7. The CDR3 coding sequence is TGTGCCAGCAGCTCGGACAGGGTGGAGGACACTGAAGCTTTCTTT. It specifies CASSSDRVEDTEAFF.

The chain is built from TRBV29-1 and TRBJ2-1; 13 bases map to TRBD2. This CDR3 spans 17 amino acids. Germline V gives CDR1 SQVTM, CDR2 ANQGSEA. With V trimmed by 1 base and J by 2 bases, 5 bases remained unmatched. CDR3 in DNA: TGCAGCGTTGAAGTCACTAGCGGGGGGGCCGCCTACAATGAGCAGTTCTTC. Protein: CSVEVTSGGAAYNEQFF.

The chain has TRBV3-1 (or the pseudogene TRBV3-2) and TRBJ2-3; a weak D match, TRBD2 (7 bases). Germline CDR1 reads LGHDT; CDR2 reads YNNKEL (reference sequence). The CDR3 length is 14 residues. V was trimmed by 5 bases and J by 6 bases, leaving 15 bases between them. CDR3 in amino acids: CASSIRGAEDTQYF. The CDR3 region has the DNA TGTGCCAGCAGCATACGGGGGGCCGAGGATACGCAGTATTTT.

The chain uses TRBV18 and TRBJ1-6; D is unresolved. CDR3 length equals 15 residues. The V end lost 1 base, the J end lost 7 bases, and 11 bases lay between the germline ends. Germline values: CDR1 KGHSH, CDR2 LQKENI. The CDR3 region is CASSPLRGENSPLHF. In DNA, the CDR3 is TGTGCCAGCTCACCACTTCGGGGAGAGAATTCACCCCTCCACTTT.

This clone was observed once. The chain employs TRBV11-2 and TRBJ1-1; D not certain. The CDR3 totals 14 residues. V dropped 4 bases and J dropped 9 bases, with 18 bases sitting between them. Germline CDR1 SGHAT, CDR2 FQNNGV. The DNA of the CDR3 is TGTGCCAGCAGCTCCTTAGGACTGAGTGAAAAAGCTTTCTTT. Translated: CASSSLGLSEKAFF.

The chain links TRBV11-1 to TRBJ2-6, with no clear D. There are 16 residues in the CDR3. Trimming shortened V by 1 base and J by 2 bases, and 9 bases separated the two germline ends. Germline V gene data show CDR1 as SGHAT and CDR2 as FQDESV (reference sequence). The CDR3 protein is CASSLVGLAGANVLTF. The CDR3 region has the DNA TGTGCCAGCAGCTTAGTCGGGTTAGCTGGGGCCAACGTCCTGACTTTC. Drawing the rest from reference TRBV11-1 and TRBJ2-6, the complete variable domain is EAEVAQSPRYKITEKSQAVAFWCDPISGHATLYWYRQILGQGPELLVQFQDESVVDDSQLPKDRFSAERLKGVDSTLKIQPAELGDSAMYLCASSLVGLAGANVLTFGAGSRLTVL.

J is TRBJ2-3 and V is TRBV18; TRBD2 agrees at 7 bases. Germline CDR1 and CDR2: KGHSH and LQKENI. Germline trimming cut 5 bases from V and 2 bases from J; bases unmatched to any gene: 13. The CDR3 has 17 residues. The CDR3 is CASSTSMKAGNTDTQYF. The CDR3 DNA follows: TGTGCCAGCTCAACCTCAATGAAAGCGGGGAACACAGATACGCAGTATTTT.

V and J are TRBV11-2 and TRBJ1-5; D remains ambiguous. CDR1 and CDR2 (germline): SGHAT, FQNNGV. With 5 bases removed from V and 7 bases from J, the gap between germline ends came to 21 bases. CDR3 length: 16 residues. CDR3: CASSPRAGFGFQPQHF. For the CDR3, the DNA is TGTGCCAGCAGCCCGAGGGCGGGTTTTGGGTTCCAGCCCCAGCATTTT.

The gene calls are TRBV7-9 and TRBJ1-2; TRBD1 agrees at 7 bases. Unmatched junction bases numbered 7, after V lost 1 base and J lost 5 bases. CDR3 length: 15 amino acids. The germline V gene encodes CDR1 SEHNR and CDR2 FQNEAQ (reference sequence). CDR3 region: CASSLVFGTAYGYTF. The CDR3 region has the DNA TGTGCCAGCAGCTTAGTTTTCGGGACAGCTTATGGCTACACCTTC.

The gene calls are TRBV2 and TRBJ2-2, with D perhaps matching TRBD2 (7 bases). V lost 8 bases and J 0 bases, leaving 13 bases between the germline ends. CDR1 and CDR2 (germline): SNHLY, FYNNEI. The CDR3 consists of 15 residues. The CDR3 is CASSGRGPNTGELFF. The CDR3, as DNA: TGTGCCAGCTCCGGGCGGGGGCCGAACACCGGGGAGCTGTTTTTT. Full variable domain (rest looked up from reference TRBV2 and TRBJ2-2): EPEVTQTPSHQVTQMGQEVILRCVPISNHLYFYWYRQILGQKVEFLVSFYNNEISEKSEIFDDQFSVERPDGSNFTLKIRSTKLEDSAMYFCASSGRGPNTGELFFGEGSRLTVL.